This T cell receptor beta chain was retrieved from a study of OX40 agonist ivuxolimab in advanced cancers. Clones were sequenced by immunoSEQ multiplex PCR, and TCRdb holds only the in-frame ones, with some missing. The sample yields approximately 90,000 clones, about 88% seen once. Germline V gene sequence: CDR1 SGHTA, CDR2 FQGNSA. V was shortened by 4 bases and J by 4 bases, with 16 bases between the two germline ends. The CDR3 has 15 residues. The clonotype comes from an adult with an advanced solid tumor such as melanoma, head and neck, liver or kidney cancer. Sequenced material: CD4+ or CD8+ T cells sorted from blood, taken in a trial of the OX40 agonist ivuxolimab. The genes are TRBV7-2 and TRBJ1-2; perhaps TRBD1 as D (6 bases). The CDR3 loop reads CASSSTGPGLYGYTF. The CDR3 DNA sequence: TGTGCCAGCAGCTCTACAGGGCCTGGACTCTATGGCTACACCTTC.